This T cell receptor beta chain emerged from a study of blood T cells in healthy people across ages. The CDR3 has 16 amino acids. Germline trimming cut 6 bases from V and 3 bases from J; bases unmatched to any gene: 8. The germline CDR1 and CDR2 sequences are MGHDK and SYGVNS. Concerning this clonotype itself: Its antigen is not identified.

Every participating donor contributed 8 to 10 milliliters of peripheral blood through a draw. Every sample gave at least 6 micrograms of total RNA when it was extracted. Alongside a J-beta primer mix, a sample-barcoded 5' primer served in a second PCR lasting about 7 to 11 cycles. TCRdb re-called the 5' RACE reads with MiXCR, one entry per CDR3 protein. The sample contains 1 million or so distinct CDR3 sequences, 35% to 50% of which appear only once. Study outcomes and limitations: Strong correlation existed between TCR beta diversity and naive T cell percentage. While age rose, TCR beta diversity per million T cells dropped in a roughly linear way.

This clonotype was obtained from a woman aged 55-70 years in good health. V usage is TRBV25-1 and J usage is TRBJ2-2, with TRBD1 identical over 9 bases. The source material was blood. The CDR3 loop is CASREGTGQYTGELFF. The CDR3 DNA reads as TGTGCCAGCAGGGAAGGGACAGGGCAATACACCGGGGAGCTGTTTTTT.